This note documents a single T cell receptor beta chain sequence. This entry belongs to a study of T cell changes during pregnancy in multiple sclerosis. Profiling relied on immunoSEQ multiplex PCR, and the TCRdb table lists in-frame clones only, not all of them. Of about 93,000 clones in the sample, roughly 90% are singletons; the top ten hold 0.9% to 0.95%. Germline lookup yields CDR1 SGHRS and CDR2 YFSETQ. After removal of 4 bases from V and 7 bases from J, the junction contained 12 bases not matched to a gene. CDR3 length: 15 amino acids. The source of this sequence is a female donor with multiple sclerosis, enrolled in a pregnancy study. Sample: peripheral blood, taken before pregnancy. J is TRBJ2-7 and V is TRBV5-1; 9 nucleotides line up with TRBD1. The CDR3 DNA sequence: TGCGCCAGCAGCCCTCAAATCGGGACAGGGAGGGAGCAGTACTTC. Translated, it gives CASSPQIGTGREQYF.